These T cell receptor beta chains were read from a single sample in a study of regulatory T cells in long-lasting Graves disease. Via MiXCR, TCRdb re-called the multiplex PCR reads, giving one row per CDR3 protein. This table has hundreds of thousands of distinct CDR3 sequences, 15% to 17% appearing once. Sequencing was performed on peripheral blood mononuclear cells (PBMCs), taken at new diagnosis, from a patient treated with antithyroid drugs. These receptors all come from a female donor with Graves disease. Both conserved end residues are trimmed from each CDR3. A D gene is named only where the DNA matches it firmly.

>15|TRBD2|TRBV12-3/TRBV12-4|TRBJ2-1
ASSPRLAGSRLLEQF
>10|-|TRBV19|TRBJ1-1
ASSRSDTEAF
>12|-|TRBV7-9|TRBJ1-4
ASSFLHQGEKLC
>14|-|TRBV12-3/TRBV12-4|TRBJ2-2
ASSFRPHPNTGELF
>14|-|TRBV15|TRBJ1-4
ATSRARDGPNEKLF
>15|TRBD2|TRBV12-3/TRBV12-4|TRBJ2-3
ASSFWGGLTSTDTQY
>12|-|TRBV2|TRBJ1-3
ASRNAGEVHTIY
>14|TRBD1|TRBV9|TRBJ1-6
ASSVGGTGNSSPLH
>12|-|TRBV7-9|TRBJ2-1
ASSFGVGGNEQF
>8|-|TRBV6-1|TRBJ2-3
ASGWDTQY
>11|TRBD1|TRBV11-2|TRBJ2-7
ASSPRQGAEQY
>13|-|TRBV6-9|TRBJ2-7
ASSYSARSSYEQY
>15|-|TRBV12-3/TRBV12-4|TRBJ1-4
ASSSPAQGLSGEKLF
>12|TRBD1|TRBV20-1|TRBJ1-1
SARLQGVNTEAF
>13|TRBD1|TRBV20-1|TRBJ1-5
SASGGQEQNQPQH
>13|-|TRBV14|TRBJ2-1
ASSLGGGFYNEQF
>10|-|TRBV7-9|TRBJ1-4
ASSLVRWELF
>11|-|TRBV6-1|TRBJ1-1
ASSEAGGGEAF
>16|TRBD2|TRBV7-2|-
ASSFPGLAGVLDETQY
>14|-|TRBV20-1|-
SAIDDVQGYQETQY
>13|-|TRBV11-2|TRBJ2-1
ASSLVGGSYNEQF
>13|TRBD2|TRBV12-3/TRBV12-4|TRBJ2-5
ASGLGLAGGPPQY
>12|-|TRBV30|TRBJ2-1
AWKVKPRMDEQF
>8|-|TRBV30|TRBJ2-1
ATDGDEQF
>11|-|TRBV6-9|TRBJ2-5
ASSSGTEETQY
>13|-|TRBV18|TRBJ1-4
ASSPPSRGKEKLF
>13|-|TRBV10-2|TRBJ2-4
ASSESGDPKNIQY
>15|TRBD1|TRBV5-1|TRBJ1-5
ASSLGPGQGRNQPQH
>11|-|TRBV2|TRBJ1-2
ASRIGEIYGYT
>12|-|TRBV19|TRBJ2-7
ASSPGGTTYEQY